A single sample is the source of the 22 T cell receptor beta chains below, sequenced in a study of early T cells in non-severe SARS-CoV-2 infection. Each CDR3 protein gets one entry after TCRdb re-called the 5' RACE reads with MiXCR. This sample has under 70,000 distinct CDR3 sequences, with approximately 11% found just once. The specimen sequenced was whole blood. Receptor source: an adult who was a healthcare worker with PCR-confirmed SARS-CoV-2 infection or an uninfected control (not recorded which).

This clonotype was seen a handful of times. V usage is TRBV28 and J usage is TRBJ2-7, with D perhaps matching TRBD1 or TRBD2 (5 bases each). Trimming removed 1 base from V and 0 bases from J, with 10 bases in between. The germline CDR1 and CDR2 sequences are MDHEN and SYDVKM. The CDR3 loop spans 15 amino acids. The CDR3 DNA reads TGTGCCAGCAGTTTATCCGGGACCTACTCCTACGAGCAGTACTTC. The encoded protein is CASSLSGTYSYEQYF.

CDR3 amino acids: CATDRGGLYEQYF. DNA for the CDR3: TGTGCCACCGACCGTGGGGGCCTCTACGAGCAGTACTTC. V is TRBV10-3 and J is TRBJ2-7, with a tentative D call TRBD1 (6 bases). The CDR3 extends over 13 amino acids. The V end was cut by 10 bases, the J end by 3 bases, with 16 bases between. Germline CDR1 is ENHRY and CDR2 is SYGVKD.

The genes are TRBV19 and TRBJ2-3; TRBD2 matches at 12 bases. The CDR3 sequence is 15 residues long. The J segment lost 6 bases and the V segment lost 3 bases, leaving 4 bases of the junction unmatched. Germline CDR1 is LNHDA and CDR2 is SQIVND (reference sequence). The CDR3 loop is CASSMLAGGGDTQYF. The CDR3 bases are TGTGCCAGTAGTATGCTAGCGGGAGGGGGGGATACGCAGTATTTT.

In this sample, this clonotype turned up many times. The V call is TRBV27, the J call TRBJ2-5; D gene uncertain. Germline V gives CDR1 MNHEY, CDR2 SMNVEV (reference sequence). V was pared by 3 bases and J by 5 bases, with 19 bases between. This CDR3 contains 16 residues. This CDR3 reads CASSFWAGLGVETQYF. CDR3 in DNA: TGTGCCAGCAGTTTTTGGGCAGGCCTAGGAGTTGAGACCCAGTACTTC.

This clonotype has more than one count but fewer than ten. The genes are TRBV9 and TRBJ1-2; D remains ambiguous. The CDR3 is 12 amino acids. Per germline, CDR1 SGDLS and CDR2 YYNGEE. V lost 7 bases to trimming and J lost 4 bases, with 11 bases between them. The CDR3 nucleotides are TGTGCCAGCCGGGATAATTTCTATGGCTACACCTTC. Translated: CASRDNFYGYTF.

J is TRBJ2-1 and V is TRBV20-1; 12 nucleotides align to TRBD2. The germline CDR1 and CDR2 sequences are DFQATT and SNEGSKA (reference sequence). The CDR3 is 15 residues long. V was pared by 6 bases and J by 4 bases, with 7 bases of the junction left unmatched. The chain's CDR3 is CSAIRLAGAYNEQFF. CDR3 coding DNA: TGCAGTGCGATACGACTAGCGGGAGCTTACAATGAGCAGTTCTTC.

This clonotype was detected ten times or more. The J gene is TRBJ2-7, the V gene TRBV18; perhaps D is TRBD1 or TRBD2 (5 bases each). Germline-derived CDR1 and CDR2 are KGHSH and LQKENI. The CDR3 spans 13 residues. Between the trimmed V and J ends, which lost 3 bases and 4 bases, there was a span of 10 bases. This chain's CDR3 is CASSPGPGYEQYF. CDR3 bases: TGTGCCAGCTCACCGGGACCCGGATACGAGCAGTACTTC.

This clonotype was found many times. The J gene is TRBJ2-3, the V gene TRBV29-1, with 10 bases aligning to TRBD1. V lost 3 bases to trimming and J lost 0 bases; unmatched junction nucleotides: 18. This CDR3 contains 20 residues. Germline V gene sequence: CDR1 SQVTM, CDR2 ANQGSEA. The CDR3 protein is CSVDNSPHSGDRGSTDTQYF. CDR3 DNA: TGCAGCGTTGATAATTCCCCTCATTCCGGGGACAGGGGTAGCACAGATACGCAGTATTTT.

The J gene is TRBJ1-2, the V gene TRBV7-9; D is unclear. V lost 0 bases to trimming and J lost 6 bases, with 8 bases between them. The CDR3 totals 13 residues. From germline, CDR1 is SEHNR and CDR2 FQNEAQ (reference sequence). The CDR3: CASSLALGNGYTF. For the CDR3, the DNA is TGTGCCAGCAGCTTAGCGCTGGGGAATGGCTACACCTTC.

This clonotype turned up a few times. The rearrangement uses TRBV2 and TRBJ2-3; D might be TRBD2 (6 bases). The germline V gene encodes CDR1 SNHLY and CDR2 FYNNEI. The CDR3 contains 14 residues. Between the trimmed V and J ends, which lost 6 bases and 6 bases, there was a span of 16 bases. CDR3 DNA: TGTGCCAGCAGCCAGACTAGGACCAAGGATACGCAGTATTTT. Its protein is CASSQTRTKDTQYF.

This clonotype was seen many times. V is TRBV3-1 and J is TRBJ1-3; 8 bases are shared with TRBD1. V gave up 4 bases and J gave up 0 bases; unmatched junction bases: 8. The CDR3 consists of 17 residues. Germline V gene lookup returns CDR1 LGHDT and CDR2 YNNKEL (reference sequence). The CDR3 reads CASSLSDRDLSGNTIYF. CDR3 coding DNA: TGTGCCAGCAGCCTATCGGACAGGGACCTCTCTGGAAACACCATATATTTT.

The chain is built from TRBV14 and TRBJ2-7; no firm D call. CDR1 and CDR2 (germline): SGHDN, FVKESK. This CDR3 comprises 12 residues. V lost 1 base to trimming and J lost 4 bases, with 5 bases between them. CDR3 nucleotide sequence: TGTGCCAGCAGCCAAGCCCGTTACGAGCAGTACTTC. Amino acid sequence: CASSQARYEQYF.

Only a few counts were recorded for this clonotype. This rearrangement joins TRBV29-1 to TRBJ1-1, with D unresolved. From germline, CDR1 is SQVTM and CDR2 ANQGSEA. The CDR3 spans 8 residues. V was pared by 4 bases and J by 9 bases, with 3 bases between. The CDR3 nucleotides are TGCAGCGTTGGGCAAGCTTTCTTT. Its protein product is CSVGQAFF.

In this sample, this clonotype turned up many times. J is TRBJ2-1 and V is TRBV28; TRBD1 agrees at 8 bases. V shed 5 bases and J 1 base; nucleotides not matched to a gene: 4. The CDR3 covers 15 residues. Germline-derived CDR1 and CDR2 are MDHEN and SYDVKM. CDR3 residues: CASSPGGRSYNEQFF. CDR3 DNA sequence: TGTGCCAGCAGTCCAGGGGGCAGGTCCTACAATGAGCAGTTCTTC.

In this sample, this clonotype turned up many times. The V call is TRBV28, the J call TRBJ2-7, with a weak D call TRBD2 (6 bases). This CDR3 region has 14 residues. Germline-derived CDR1 and CDR2 are MDHEN and SYDVKM. The V and J ends lost 5 bases and 5 bases respectively, with 16 bases between them. CDR3 protein: CASSPRTMIHEQYF. The CDR3 coding sequence is TGTGCCAGCAGTCCACGGACTATGATCCACGAGCAGTACTTC.

This clonotype was counted many times. The chain couples TRBV5-6 to TRBJ2-5; 12 nucleotides align to TRBD1. V lost 4 bases to trimming and J lost 4 bases; unmatched junction nucleotides: 17. Germline CDR1 and CDR2: SGHDT and YYEEEE. There are 19 residues in the CDR3. CDR3 bases: TGTGCCAGCAGCCCGAGTCCCGGGACAGGGGGCGCACGGGTAGAGACCCAGTACTTC. The encoded protein is CASSPSPGTGGARVETQYF.

The chain links TRBV19 to TRBJ1-6, with 7 bases identical to TRBD1. The CDR3 totals 14 residues. V was pared by 3 bases and J by 5 bases, with 1 base of the junction left unmatched. The V gene's germline CDR1 is LNHDA and CDR2 SQIVND (reference sequence). CDR3 residues: CASSMGQHNSPLHF. The CDR3 coding sequence is TGTGCCAGTAGTATGGGACAGCATAATTCACCCCTCCACTTT.

This clonotype was counted between two and nine times. The genes are TRBV27 and TRBJ2-7, with D perhaps matching TRBD1 (6 bases). This CDR3 region has 15 residues. V was cut by 2 bases and J by 1 base, with 12 bases left in between. Germline lookup yields CDR1 MNHEY and CDR2 SMNVEV (reference sequence). The chain's CDR3 is CASSLGQGLSYEQYF. In nucleotides, the CDR3 is TGTGCCAGCAGTTTAGGGCAGGGGTTATCCTACGAGCAGTACTTC.

The chain uses TRBV20-1 and TRBJ1-5, with a possible D match to TRBD1 (6 bases). The CDR3 is 12 residues long. The V end was cut by 7 bases, the J end by 6 bases, with 13 bases between. CDR1 is DFQATT, CDR2 SNEGSKA, per germline (reference sequence). CDR3 sequence: CSGGQGSQPQHF. The CDR3 DNA is TGCAGTGGGGGGCAAGGGAGTCAGCCCCAGCATTTT.

The CDR3: CASSPGTGDYGYTF. CDR3 DNA sequence: TGTGCCAGCAGCCCCGGGACAGGCGATTATGGCTACACCTTC. V and J are TRBV7-3 and TRBJ1-2, with 8 positions matching TRBD1. CDR1 is SGHTA and CDR2 is FQGTGA in the germline V gene. With 5 bases clipped from V and 5 bases from J, the junction kept 7 bases outside the gene matches. This CDR3 region has 14 residues.

This clonotype has ten or more counts. This sequence joins TRBV6-1 and TRBJ1-2, with a possible D match to TRBD1 (5 bases). Trimming removed 0 bases from V and 3 bases from J, with 8 bases in between. Per germline, CDR1 MNHNS and CDR2 SASEGT. This CDR3 is built from 14 residues. CDR3 bases: TGTGCCAGCAGTGAAGCGCAGGGTGACTATGGCTACACCTTC. Residues: CASSEAQGDYGYTF.

In its sample, this clonotype was seen many times. The chain employs TRBV30 and TRBJ2-5; 11 nucleotides line up with TRBD2. This CDR3 comprises 13 residues. The trim removed 3 bases at V and 9 bases at J, leaving 6 bases unmatched. CDR1 is GTSNPN, CDR2 SVGIG, per germline (reference sequence). CDR3 nucleotides: TGTGCCTGGAGGGGGACTAGCGGCGGGGCCCAGTACTTC. Encoded protein: CAWRGTSGGAQYF. The whole variable domain, remainder taken from reference TRBV30 and TRBJ2-5, is SQTIHQWPATLVQPVGSPLSLECTVEGTSNPNLYWYRQAAGRGLQLLFYSVGIGQISSEVPQNLSASRPQDRQFILSSKKLLLSDSGFYLCAWRGTSGGAQYFGPGTRLLVL.